These 26 T cell receptor beta chains were sequenced from one sample in a study of T cell repertoires in cytomegalovirus infection (dated by TCRdb to the late 2010s). Sequencing took place on an Illumina HiSeq 1500. Clones were called with MiXCR by TCRdb after fastp trimmed the public reads at Q25, and only in-frame beta chains were retained. Each record represents a unique CDR3 protein, reported with the most common genes and DNA among its rows. This sample lists 90,000 to 120,000 distinct CDR3 sequences; more than 20% were detected once. Jointly, the top ten make up about 39% of the sample. The specimen was CD8+ T cells from PBMCs. The receptors shown here come from a human donor in good health (CMV status not recorded). Some clones in this sample may be carry-over from other donors' samples.

This clonotype appeared a few times. The rearrangement joins TRBV5-6 to TRBJ2-3; no clear D gene. The CDR3 extends over 14 amino acids. Germline CDR1 reads SGHDT; CDR2 reads YYEEEE. V was cut by 1 base and J by 2 bases, with 8 bases left in between. CDR3 sequence: CASSLSWATDTQYF. CDR3 coding DNA: TGTGCCAGCAGCTTGAGTTGGGCCACAGATACGCAGTATTTT.

The chain is built from TRBV12-3 or TRBV12-4 and TRBJ2-7, with 9 bases matching TRBD1. This CDR3 is 13 amino acids long. Trimming removed 7 bases from V and 3 bases from J; junction bases left unmatched: 4. The CDR3 region has the DNA TGTGCCAGCACTCAGGGACAGGGCTACGAGCAGTACTTC. It yields the protein CASTQGQGYEQYF.

This clonotype showed up many times. The CDR3 sequence is CASSHDISGRAWGNYGYTF. The CDR3, as DNA: TGTGCCAGCAGCCACGACATTTCGGGCAGAGCCTGGGGAAACTATGGCTACACCTTC. This rearrangement joins TRBV6-1 to TRBJ1-2, with D hard to call. Trimming took off 6 bases at V and 2 bases at J, with 28 bases between the two ends. This CDR3 has 19 amino acids. Germline-derived CDR1 and CDR2 are MNHNS and SASEGT.

This clonotype was seen more than once but under ten times. The rearrangement uses TRBV2 and TRBJ1-2, with D tentatively TRBD1 (5 bases). The CDR3 loop spans 12 amino acids. CDR1 is SNHLY and CDR2 is FYNNEI in the germline V gene. Trimming took 4 bases from V and 7 from J, leaving 10 bases between them. Here the CDR3 DNA reads TGTGCCAGCAGTGGGGGGTACGGTGGCTACACCTTC. It codes for CASSGGYGGYTF.

This clonotype was counted only a few times. The chain uses TRBV6-2 or TRBV6-3 and TRBJ2-7, with D possibly TRBD1 on 6 matching bases. V was pared by 4 bases and J by 0 bases, with 13 bases between. This CDR3 has 15 amino acids. Germline CDR1 MNHEY, CDR2 SVGEGT. DNA of the CDR3: TGTGCCAGCAGTTCCCGACAGGCGAACTCCTACGAGCAGTACTTC. Amino acids: CASSSRQANSYEQYF.

This clonotype came up a few times. This rearrangement joins TRBV4-3 to TRBJ2-7; D possibly corresponds to TRBD1 (6 bases). The CDR3 has 15 residues. Trimming left V 0 bases short and J 1 base short, with 10 bases between. Germline V CDR1 and CDR2: LGHNA, YSLEER. CDR3 sequence: CASSQDNDRSYEQYF. Written as DNA, the CDR3 is TGCGCCAGCAGCCAAGATAACGACAGGTCCTACGAGCAGTACTTC.

This clonotype was recorded a few times. This rearrangement joins TRBV6-5 to TRBJ1-1; 7 nucleotides align to TRBD1. V gave up 2 bases and J gave up 2 bases; unmatched junction bases: 8. The germline CDR1 and CDR2 sequences are MNHEY and SVGAGI. The CDR3 extends over 16 amino acids. The CDR3 region is CASSYPPGQRNTEAFF. CDR3 DNA: TGTGCCAGCAGTTACCCGCCGGGACAGAGAAACACTGAAGCTTTCTTT.

The rearrangement joins TRBV4-3 to TRBJ2-7; 9 bases map to TRBD1. The CDR3 length is 17 residues. V gave up 0 bases and J gave up 4 bases; unmatched junction bases: 10. Per germline, CDR1 LGHNA and CDR2 YSLEER. The CDR3 bases are TGCGCCAGCAGCCAAGAAGGAGCGACAGGGGGTATTTACGAGCAGTACTTC. It translates to CASSQEGATGGIYEQYF.

This clonotype was picked up a small number of times. This chain uses TRBV7-9 with TRBJ2-1; weak D call: TRBD1 (6 bases). This CDR3 is 14 amino acids long. The V gene lost 1 base and the J gene lost 7 bases, with 11 bases spanning the gap. Germline lookup yields CDR1 SEHNR and CDR2 FQNEAQ (reference sequence). The CDR3 coding sequence is TGTGCCAGCAGCTTAGGAACAGGGCTGAATGAGCAGTTCTTC. Translated: CASSLGTGLNEQFF.

This clonotype appeared a few times. This rearrangement joins TRBV6-6 to TRBJ2-1; D gene ambiguous. The CDR3 has 13 residues. Trimming stripped 2 bases from V and 5 bases from J, with 7 bases between. Germline V gives CDR1 MNHNY, CDR2 SVGAGI (reference sequence). CDR3 nucleotides: TGTGCCAGCAGTTACGGTACAGACAATGAGCAGTTCTTC. Translation gives CASSYGTDNEQFF.

A few counts support this clonotype. The chain couples TRBV7-2 to TRBJ2-3; 9 bases match TRBD2. This CDR3 contains 16 residues. CDR1 and CDR2 (germline): SGHTA, FQGNSA. V lost 4 bases and J lost 2; bases outside the gene matches: 7. The CDR3 loop is CASSSPLAGFTDTQYF. Written as DNA, the CDR3 is TGTGCCAGCAGCTCCCCTCTAGCGGGGTTCACAGATACGCAGTATTTT.

The chain uses TRBV9 and TRBJ2-1; tentative D call: TRBD1 (5 bases). The germline CDR1 and CDR2 sequences are SGDLS and YYNGEE. Trimming removed 6 bases from V and 7 bases from J, with 14 bases in between. The CDR3 extends over 13 amino acids. The CDR3 region is CASKGVGRNEQFF. Written as DNA, the CDR3 is TGTGCCAGCAAAGGGGTTGGTCGAAATGAGCAGTTCTTC.

The chain joins TRBV5-1 to TRBJ2-1; 9 nucleotides line up with TRBD1. Germline lookup yields CDR1 SGHRS and CDR2 YFSETQ. The ends lost 7 bases at V and 7 bases at J; junction bases unmatched: 9. The CDR3 extends over 14 amino acids. The CDR3 DNA sequence: TGCGCCAGCGGGACTCGGACAGGGGAAAATGAGCAGTTCTTC. Protein product: CASGTRTGENEQFF.

The chain couples TRBV15 to TRBJ1-5; 7 bases map to TRBD1. CDR3 length: 14 residues. V shed 3 bases and J 11 bases; nucleotides not matched to a gene: 10. CDR1 is LNHNV and CDR2 is YYDKDF in the germline V gene (reference sequence). Written as DNA, the CDR3 is TGTGCCACCAGCAGTCACACAGGGGTTTTGGCCCAGCATTTT. It codes for CATSSHTGVLAQHF.

This clonotype was picked up many times. The chain employs TRBV7-9 and TRBJ1-4; 12 bases agree with TRBD1. The ends lost 5 bases at V and 0 bases at J; junction bases unmatched: 4. Germline V gene sequence: CDR1 SEHNR, CDR2 FQNEAQ (reference sequence). The CDR3 length is 17 residues. CDR3 sequence reads: CASSAGTGGATNEKLFF. The CDR3 DNA reads as TGTGCCAGCAGCGCCGGGACAGGGGGCGCAACTAATGAAAAACTGTTTTTT.

In this sample, this clonotype turned up many times. The chain recombines TRBV7-2 with TRBJ1-5; the D gene is possibly TRBD1 (6 bases). V dropped 2 bases and J dropped 0 bases, with 23 bases sitting between them. The CDR3 is 20 amino acids. CDR1 is SGHTA, CDR2 FQGNSA, per germline. CDR3 region: CASSLTFRGATGDSNQPQHF. Written as DNA, the CDR3 is TGTGCCAGCAGCTTAACATTCCGCGGGGCGACAGGCGATAGCAATCAGCCCCAGCATTTT.

This chain joins TRBV7-1 and TRBJ2-7; D is possibly TRBD1 (5 bases). TRBV7-1 is an open reading frame whose function is uncertain. The CDR3 loop spans 14 amino acids. V was shortened by 5 bases and J by 0 bases, with 11 bases between the two germline ends. The chain's CDR3 is CASSAQGNSYEQYF. In nucleotides, the CDR3 is TGTGCCAGCAGCGCCCAGGGAAACTCCTACGAGCAGTACTTC.

The CDR3 DNA reads as TGTGCCAGCAGCCCCCCTCGCGTCTCGGGGGCCAACGTCCTGACTTTC. Protein product: CASSPPRVSGANVLTF. The chain uses TRBV7-4 and TRBJ2-6; no clear D gene. CDR3 length: 16 amino acids. Germline V gene data show CDR1 as SGHVT and CDR2 as SQSDAQ. Trimming took 5 bases from V and 4 from J, leaving 15 bases between them.

V gene TRBV19 combines with J gene TRBJ1-1; D is ambiguous. The CDR3 contains 13 residues. The germline V gene has CDR1 LNHDA and CDR2 SQIVND (reference sequence). V was shortened by 9 bases and J by 1 base, with 12 bases between the two germline ends. The CDR3 DNA reads as TGTGCCAGCACCGCCACCAAGAACACTGAAGCTTTCTTT. Translating it yields CASTATKNTEAFF.

This clonotype was recorded only once. The chain uses TRBV10-3 and TRBJ1-2, with D perhaps matching TRBD1 (6 bases). Germline V gene sequence: CDR1 ENHRY, CDR2 SYGVKD. V dropped 0 bases and J dropped 6 bases, with 11 bases sitting between them. This CDR3 spans 14 amino acids. The CDR3 DNA is TGTGCCATCAGTGAGTCTACCCAGGGGAATGGCTACACCTTC. The encoded protein is CAISESTQGNGYTF.

This clonotype has more than one count but fewer than ten. This chain joins TRBV29-1 and TRBJ1-2; D ambiguous. V shed 5 bases and J shed 8 bases, with 24 bases lying between them. Germline CDR1 reads SQVTM; CDR2 reads ANQGSEA. CDR3 length: 15 residues. Here the CDR3 DNA reads TGCAGCGTTCCCAACCTCCCCTCTACATCGGGAGGCTACACCTTC. Its translation is CSVPNLPSTSGGYTF.

This clonotype appeared a few times. The chain uses TRBV7-9 and TRBJ2-7; 8 nucleotides agree with TRBD2. The length of the CDR3 is 13 residues. Per germline, CDR1 SEHNR and CDR2 FQNEAQ (reference sequence). J gave up 5 bases and V 5 bases, and 5 bases lay outside the gene matches. The CDR3 DNA is TGTGCCAGCAGCCCCGGGACTAGTCACGAGCAGTACTTC. It codes for CASSPGTSHEQYF.

This chain's CDR3 is CASSVRQGALAYGYTF. In nucleotides, the CDR3 is TGTGCCAGCAGCGTGCGACAGGGAGCCCTTGCCTATGGCTACACCTTC. The J gene is TRBJ1-2, the V gene TRBV5-6, with 7 nucleotides matching TRBD1. The CDR3 contains 16 residues. Germline lookup yields CDR1 SGHDT and CDR2 YYEEEE. V lost 4 bases to trimming and J lost 4 bases; unmatched junction nucleotides: 13.

The sample holds a few counts of this clonotype. The rearrangement joins TRBV6-2 or TRBV6-3 to TRBJ2-7, with D hard to call. V was trimmed by 2 bases and J by 2 bases, leaving 7 bases between them. This CDR3 has 13 amino acids. Looked up from germline, CDR1 is MNHEY and CDR2 is SVGEGT. The chain's CDR3 is CASSYTETYEQYF. CDR3 nucleotide sequence: TGTGCCAGCAGTTACACAGAAACCTACGAGCAGTACTTC.

The V gene is TRBV12-3 or TRBV12-4, the J gene TRBJ2-3, with 13 positions matching TRBD2. The CDR3 has 16 amino acids. The J segment lost 6 bases and the V segment lost 4 bases, leaving 7 bases of the junction unmatched. The CDR3 spells CASSSAGTSGVDTQYF. The CDR3 DNA follows: TGTGCCAGCAGTTCAGCCGGGACTAGCGGGGTTGATACGCAGTATTTT.

This clonotype has more than one count but fewer than ten. The V and J genes are TRBV7-2 and TRBJ2-5; D might be TRBD2 (6 bases). There are 15 residues in the CDR3. Germline V lookup: CDR1 SGHTA, CDR2 FQGNSA. Trimming left V 1 base short and J 6 bases short, with 15 bases between. The CDR3 reads CASSLEAGRKQTQYF. The CDR3 nucleotides are TGTGCCAGCAGCTTAGAGGCAGGGAGGAAGCAGACCCAGTACTTC.